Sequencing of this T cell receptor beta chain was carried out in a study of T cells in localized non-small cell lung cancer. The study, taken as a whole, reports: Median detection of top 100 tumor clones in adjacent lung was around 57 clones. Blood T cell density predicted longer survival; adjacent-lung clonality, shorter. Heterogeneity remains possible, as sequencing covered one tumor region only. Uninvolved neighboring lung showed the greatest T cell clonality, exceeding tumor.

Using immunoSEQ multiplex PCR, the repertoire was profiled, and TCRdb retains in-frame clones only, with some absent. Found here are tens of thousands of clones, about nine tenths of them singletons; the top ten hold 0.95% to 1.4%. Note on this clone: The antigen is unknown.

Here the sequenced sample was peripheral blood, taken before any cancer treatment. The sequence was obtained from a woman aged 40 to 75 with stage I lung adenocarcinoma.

CDR3 DNA sequence: TGTGCCAGCAGCGTAGATGACAGGCACCAAGAGACCCAGTACTTC. Its translation is CASSVDDRHQETQYF. The J gene is TRBJ2-5, the V gene TRBV9; maybe TRBD1 (6 bases). Trimming removed 0 bases from V and 0 bases from J, with 9 bases in between. The germline CDR1 and CDR2 sequences are SGDLS and YYNGEE. This CDR3 comprises 15 residues.